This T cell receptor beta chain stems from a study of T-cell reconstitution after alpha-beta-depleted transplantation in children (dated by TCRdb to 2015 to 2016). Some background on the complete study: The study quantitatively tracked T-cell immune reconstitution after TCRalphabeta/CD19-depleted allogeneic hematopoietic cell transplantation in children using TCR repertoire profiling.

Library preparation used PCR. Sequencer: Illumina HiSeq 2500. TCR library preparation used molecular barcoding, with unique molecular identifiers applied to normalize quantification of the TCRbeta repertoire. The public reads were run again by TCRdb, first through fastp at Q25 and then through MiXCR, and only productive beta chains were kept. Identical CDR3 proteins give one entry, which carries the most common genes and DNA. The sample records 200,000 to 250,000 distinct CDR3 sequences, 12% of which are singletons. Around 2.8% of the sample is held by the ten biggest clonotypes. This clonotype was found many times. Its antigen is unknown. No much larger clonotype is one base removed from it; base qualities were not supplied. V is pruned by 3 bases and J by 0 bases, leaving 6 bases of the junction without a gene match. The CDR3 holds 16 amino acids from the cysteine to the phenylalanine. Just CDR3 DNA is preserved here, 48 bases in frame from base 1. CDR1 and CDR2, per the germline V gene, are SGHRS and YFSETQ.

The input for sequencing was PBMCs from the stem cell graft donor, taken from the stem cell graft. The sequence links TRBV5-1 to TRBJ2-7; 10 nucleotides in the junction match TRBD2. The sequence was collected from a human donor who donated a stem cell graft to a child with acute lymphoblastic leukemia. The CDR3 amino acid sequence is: CASSSRLAGSSYEQYF. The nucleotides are TGCGCCAGCAGCTCCCGACTAGCGGGCAGCTCCTACGAGCAGTACTTC.